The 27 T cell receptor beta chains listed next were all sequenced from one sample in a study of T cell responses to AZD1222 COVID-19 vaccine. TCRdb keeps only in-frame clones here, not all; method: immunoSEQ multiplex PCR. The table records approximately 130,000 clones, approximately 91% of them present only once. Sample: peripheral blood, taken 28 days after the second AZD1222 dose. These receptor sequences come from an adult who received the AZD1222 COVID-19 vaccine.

The CDR3 loop is CASSSQGISSGNTIYF. The DNA of the CDR3 is TGTGCCAGCAGTTCACAGGGAATCTCCTCTGGAAACACCATATATTTT. The rearrangement links TRBV6-5 to TRBJ1-3; tentative D call: TRBD1 (6 bases). With 4 bases removed from V and 0 bases from J, the gap between germline ends came to 13 bases. Germline CDR1 and CDR2: MNHEY and SVGAGI. This CDR3 comprises 16 residues.

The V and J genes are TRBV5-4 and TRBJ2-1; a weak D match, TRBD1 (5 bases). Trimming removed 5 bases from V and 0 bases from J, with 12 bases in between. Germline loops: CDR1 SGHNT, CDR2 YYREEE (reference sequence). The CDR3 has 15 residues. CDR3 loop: CASRKQGISYNEQFF. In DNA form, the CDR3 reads TGTGCCAGCAGAAAGCAGGGTATCTCCTACAATGAGCAGTTCTTC.

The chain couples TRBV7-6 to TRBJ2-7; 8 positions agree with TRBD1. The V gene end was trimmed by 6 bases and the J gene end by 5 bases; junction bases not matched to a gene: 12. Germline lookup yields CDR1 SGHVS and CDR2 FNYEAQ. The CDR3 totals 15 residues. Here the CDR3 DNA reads TGTGCCAGCAGACAAGGGACAGGTTTTTCCAACGAGCAGTACTTC. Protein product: CASRQGTGFSNEQYF.

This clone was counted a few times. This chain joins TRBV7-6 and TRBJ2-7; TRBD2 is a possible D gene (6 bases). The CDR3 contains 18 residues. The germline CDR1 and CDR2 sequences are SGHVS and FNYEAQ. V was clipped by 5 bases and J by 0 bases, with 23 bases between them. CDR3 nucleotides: TGTGCCAGCAGCCTTTTTACTGCGCCCACGGACTACTCCTACGAGCAGTACTTC. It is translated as CASSLFTAPTDYSYEQYF.

Here the CDR3 DNA reads TGTGCCAGCACCCGGGGGACGTGGTACGTGAACACTGAAGCTTTCTTT. Amino acid sequence: CASTRGTWYVNTEAFF. The chain couples TRBV7-2 to TRBJ1-1; weak D call: TRBD1 (5 bases). V was pared by 7 bases and J by 0 bases, with 18 bases between. CDR1 and CDR2 (germline): SGHTA, FQGNSA. The CDR3 is made up of 16 amino acids.

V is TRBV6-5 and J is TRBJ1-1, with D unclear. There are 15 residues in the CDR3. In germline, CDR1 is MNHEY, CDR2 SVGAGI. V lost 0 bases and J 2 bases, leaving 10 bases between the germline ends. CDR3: CASSYSGLSNTEAFF. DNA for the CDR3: TGTGCCAGCAGTTACTCGGGGTTATCTAACACTGAAGCTTTCTTT.

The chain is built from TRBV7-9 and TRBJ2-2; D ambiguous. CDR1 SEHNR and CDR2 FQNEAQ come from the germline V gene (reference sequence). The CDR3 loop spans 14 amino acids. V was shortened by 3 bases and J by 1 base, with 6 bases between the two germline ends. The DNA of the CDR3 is TGTGCCAGCAGCTTGGGCCGGAACACCGGGGAGCTGTTTTTT. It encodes CASSLGRNTGELFF.

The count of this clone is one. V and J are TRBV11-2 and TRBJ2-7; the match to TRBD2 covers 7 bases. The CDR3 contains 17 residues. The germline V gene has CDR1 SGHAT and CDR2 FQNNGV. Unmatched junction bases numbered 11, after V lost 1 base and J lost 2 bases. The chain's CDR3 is CASSLARGGGGPYEQYF. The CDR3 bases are TGTGCCAGCAGCTTAGCACGTGGTGGGGGAGGGCCCTACGAGCAGTACTTC.

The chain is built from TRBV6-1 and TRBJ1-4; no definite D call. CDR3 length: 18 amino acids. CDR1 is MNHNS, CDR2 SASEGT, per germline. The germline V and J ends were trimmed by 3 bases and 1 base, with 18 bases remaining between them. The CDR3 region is CASSEGFGAGGTNEKLFF. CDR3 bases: TGTGCCAGCAGTGAGGGCTTTGGTGCGGGAGGAACTAATGAAAAACTGTTTTTT.

The CDR3 DNA reads as TGTGCCAGCTCATCGGACGTCACGAACACCGGGGAGCTGTTTTTT. Translated, it gives CASSSDVTNTGELFF. This chain uses TRBV18 with TRBJ2-2; D unresolved. Germline V gene sequence: CDR1 KGHSH, CDR2 LQKENI. There are 15 residues in the CDR3. The V gene lost 5 bases and the J gene lost 0 bases, with 10 bases spanning the gap.

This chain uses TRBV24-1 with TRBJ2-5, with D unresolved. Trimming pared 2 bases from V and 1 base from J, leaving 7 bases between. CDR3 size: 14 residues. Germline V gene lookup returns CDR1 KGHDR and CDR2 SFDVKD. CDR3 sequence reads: CATSDSAAQETQYF. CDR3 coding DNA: TGTGCCACCAGTGATTCAGCAGCCCAAGAGACCCAGTACTTC.

CDR3 residues: CASSLGSGANVLTF. DNA of the CDR3: TGCGCCAGCAGCTTAGGCTCTGGGGCCAACGTCCTGACTTTC. The genes are TRBV4-3 and TRBJ2-6; the D is unclear. The germline V gene has CDR1 LGHNA and CDR2 YSLEER. The CDR3 is made up of 14 amino acids. Between the trimmed V and J ends, which lost 5 bases and 0 bases, there was a span of 5 bases.

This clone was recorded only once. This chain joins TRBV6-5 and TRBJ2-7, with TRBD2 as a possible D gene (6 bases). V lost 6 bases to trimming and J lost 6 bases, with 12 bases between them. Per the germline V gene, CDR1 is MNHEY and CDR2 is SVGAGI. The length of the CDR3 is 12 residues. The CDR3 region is CASRRGQVEQYF. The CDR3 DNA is TGTGCCAGCAGGCGGGGTCAGGTCGAGCAGTACTTC.

In DNA, the CDR3 is TGTGCCAGTAGTATTCCCATCCAGGGGGCGGGTGAAAAACTGTTTTTT. This encodes CASSIPIQGAGEKLFF. V gene TRBV19 combines with J gene TRBJ1-4, with 8 bases that match TRBD1. CDR3 length: 16 residues. The germline V gene has CDR1 LNHDA and CDR2 SQIVND (reference sequence). The J segment lost 7 bases and the V segment lost 3 bases, leaving 10 bases of the junction unmatched.

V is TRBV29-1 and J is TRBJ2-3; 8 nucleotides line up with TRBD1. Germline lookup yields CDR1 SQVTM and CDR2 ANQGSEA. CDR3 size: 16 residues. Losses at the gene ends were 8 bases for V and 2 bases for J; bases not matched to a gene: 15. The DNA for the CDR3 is TGCAGCATATCTGGGGGGTCTCAGGGGGCCACAGATACGCAGTATTTT. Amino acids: CSISGGSQGATDTQYF.

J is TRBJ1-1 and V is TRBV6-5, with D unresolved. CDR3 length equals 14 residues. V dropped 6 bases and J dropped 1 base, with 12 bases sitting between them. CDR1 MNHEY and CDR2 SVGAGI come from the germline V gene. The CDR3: CASRRTRENTEAFF. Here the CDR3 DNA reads TGTGCCAGCAGACGGACCCGGGAGAACACTGAAGCTTTCTTT.

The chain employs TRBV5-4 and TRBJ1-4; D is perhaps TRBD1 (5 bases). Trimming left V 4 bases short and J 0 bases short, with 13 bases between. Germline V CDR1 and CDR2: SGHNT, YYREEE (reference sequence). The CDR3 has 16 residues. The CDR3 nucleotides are TGTGCCAGCAGCCCCGGGGGTGGAGCAACTAATGAAAAACTGTTTTTT. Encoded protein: CASSPGGGATNEKLFF.

CDR3 coding DNA: TGCGCCAGCAGCACCGGGGACGGGCGACTTAATGAAAAACTGTTTTTT. Translating it yields CASSTGDGRLNEKLFF. This chain connects TRBV5-1 to TRBJ1-4; D is possibly TRBD1 (5 bases). The CDR3 runs 16 residues. The germline V gene has CDR1 SGHRS and CDR2 YFSETQ. The V gene lost 4 bases and the J gene lost 4 bases, with 17 bases spanning the gap. Supplemented by reference TRBV5-1 and TRBJ1-4, the full variable domain reads KAGVTQTPRYLIKTRGQQVTLSCSPISGHRSVSWYQQTPGQGLQFLFEYFSETQRNKGNFPGRFSGRQFSNSRSEMNVSTLELGDSALYLCASSTGDGRLNEKLFFGSGTQLSVL.

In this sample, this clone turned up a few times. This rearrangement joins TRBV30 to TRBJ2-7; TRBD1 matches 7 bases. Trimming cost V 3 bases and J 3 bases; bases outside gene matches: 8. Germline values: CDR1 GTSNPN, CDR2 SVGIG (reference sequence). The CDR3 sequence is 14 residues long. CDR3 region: CAWRQTGAGYEQYF. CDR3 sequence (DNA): TGTGCCTGGAGACAAACAGGGGCTGGCTACGAGCAGTACTTC.

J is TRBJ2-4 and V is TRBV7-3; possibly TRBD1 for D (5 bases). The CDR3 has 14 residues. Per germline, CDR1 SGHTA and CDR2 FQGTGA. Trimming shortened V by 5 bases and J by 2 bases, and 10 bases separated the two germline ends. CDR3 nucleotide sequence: TGTGCCAGCAGCACCCAGGGAACCAAAAACATTCAGTACTTC. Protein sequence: CASSTQGTKNIQYF.

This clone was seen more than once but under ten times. This CDR3 is CATSRASTNEKLFF. CDR3 nucleotides: TGTGCCACCAGCAGAGCTTCTACTAATGAAAAACTGTTTTTT. The V and J genes are TRBV15 and TRBJ1-4, with unresolved D. The V end lost 1 base, the J end lost 2 bases, and 5 bases lay between the germline ends. Germline CDR1 and CDR2: LNHNV and YYDKDF (reference sequence). CDR3 length: 14 amino acids.

CDR3 amino acids: CASSPAGQAPLHF. CDR3 bases: TGTGCCAGCAGCCCCGCGGGTCAGGCACCCCTCCACTTT. The rearrangement links TRBV3-1 (or the pseudogene TRBV3-2) to TRBJ1-6; D gene ambiguous. CDR3 length: 13 amino acids. The germline V and J ends were trimmed by 4 bases and 11 bases, with 12 bases remaining between them. Germline V gene lookup returns CDR1 LGHDT and CDR2 YNNKEL (reference sequence).

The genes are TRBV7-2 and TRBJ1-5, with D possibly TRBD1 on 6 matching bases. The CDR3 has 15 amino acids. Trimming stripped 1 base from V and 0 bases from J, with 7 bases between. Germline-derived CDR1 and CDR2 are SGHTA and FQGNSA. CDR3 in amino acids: CASSLVGGSNQPQHF. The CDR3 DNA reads TGTGCCAGCAGCTTAGTAGGGGGTAGCAATCAGCCCCAGCATTTT.

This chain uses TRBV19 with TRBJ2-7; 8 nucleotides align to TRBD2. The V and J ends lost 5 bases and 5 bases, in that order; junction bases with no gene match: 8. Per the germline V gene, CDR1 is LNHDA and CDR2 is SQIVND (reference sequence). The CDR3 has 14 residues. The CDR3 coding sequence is TGTGCCAGTAGTTACAGCGGGGGAGCGGACGAGCAGTACTTC. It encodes CASSYSGGADEQYF.

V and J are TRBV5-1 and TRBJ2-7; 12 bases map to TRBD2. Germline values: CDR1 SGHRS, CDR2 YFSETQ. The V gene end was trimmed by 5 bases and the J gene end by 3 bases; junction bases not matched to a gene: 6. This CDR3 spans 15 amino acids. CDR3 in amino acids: CASREILAGGYEQYF. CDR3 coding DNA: TGCGCCAGCAGAGAGATACTAGCGGGAGGCTACGAGCAGTACTTC. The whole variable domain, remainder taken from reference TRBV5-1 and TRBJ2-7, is KAGVTQTPRYLIKTRGQQVTLSCSPISGHRSVSWYQQTPGQGLQFLFEYFSETQRNKGNFPGRFSGRQFSNSRSEMNVSTLELGDSALYLCASREILAGGYEQYFGPGTRLTVT.

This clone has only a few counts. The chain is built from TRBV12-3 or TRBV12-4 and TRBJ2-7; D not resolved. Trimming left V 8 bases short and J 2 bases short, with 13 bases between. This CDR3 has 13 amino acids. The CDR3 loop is CASSSPVPYEQYF. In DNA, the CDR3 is TGTGCCAGCTCTTCCCCCGTCCCCTACGAGCAGTACTTC.

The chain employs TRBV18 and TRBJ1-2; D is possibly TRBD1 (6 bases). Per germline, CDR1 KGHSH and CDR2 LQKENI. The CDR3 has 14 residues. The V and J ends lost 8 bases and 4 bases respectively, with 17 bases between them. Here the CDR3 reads CASTQQGPAYGYTF. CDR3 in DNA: TGTGCCAGCACTCAACAGGGTCCTGCCTATGGCTACACCTTC.